This TCR beta chain came from a study of radiotherapy plus CTLA-4 blockade in lung cancer. This CDR3 is built from 13 residues. In germline, CDR1 is GTSNPN, CDR2 SVGIG (reference sequence). V shed 2 bases and J shed 8 bases, with 15 bases lying between them. This clone was observed a handful of times. With ipilimumab providing CTLA-4 blockade, focal radiation was administered to patients who had chemo-refractory metastatic non-small-cell lung cancer. Clones were read by immunoSEQ multiplex PCR, and TCRdb kept only the in-frame ones, dropping some. The data contain about 66,000 clones, roughly four fifths of them singletons.

V and J are TRBV30 and TRBJ1-1; D might be TRBD1 (5 bases). This receptor was identified in a human donor with non-small cell lung cancer who had a partial response to radiotherapy plus ipilimumab. The material sequenced was peripheral blood, taken from a patient treated with radiotherapy plus ipilimumab. DNA of the CDR3: TGTGCCTGGAGTTTGGGTCCAGGGAAGGAAGCTTTCTTT. It translates to CAWSLGPGKEAFF.